The 15 T cell receptor beta chains listed next were all sequenced from one sample in a study of T cells in Graves' hyperthyroidism and ophthalmopathy. Amplification yielded TCR beta CDR3 regions, with RNA transcripts as the source. The HTBI primer set drove a first-round RT-PCR of the TCR CDR3. TCRdb fed the multiplex PCR reads into MiXCR, producing one record per CDR3 protein. The data hold 650,000 to 750,000 distinct CDR3 sequences, with roughly 15% observed a single time. The sample taken for sequencing was blood. These receptors all stem from a woman aged 18-29 years with Graves' hyperthyroidism.

This clonotype has ten or more counts. The V and J genes are TRBV10-3 and TRBJ2-7, with TRBD2 matching over 8 bases. J was trimmed by 7 bases and V by 0 bases; bases with no gene match: 5. The CDR3 has 14 amino acids. Germline loops: CDR1 ENHRY, CDR2 SYGVKD. The CDR3 protein is CAISESPGTSEQYF. The CDR3 bases are TGTGCCATCAGTGAGTCCCCTGGGACTAGTGAGCAGTACTTC.

The rearrangement joins TRBV12-3 or TRBV12-4 to TRBJ2-2; D may be TRBD2 (5 bases). This CDR3 contains 15 residues. V lost 9 bases and J lost 4, with 18 bases in between. CDR3 in amino acids: CASLKEEGVTGELFF. The DNA for the CDR3 is TGTGCCAGTTTAAAGGAAGAGGGTGTCACCGGGGAGCTGTTTTTT.

The rearrangement uses TRBV4-1 and TRBJ1-1; TRBD1 might be the D (5 bases). V lost 6 bases and J lost 4, with 18 bases in between. The CDR3 is 15 amino acids. Per germline, CDR1 MGHRA and CDR2 YSYEKL. CDR3 nucleotides: TGCGCCAGCAGGCGCAATTCGGGGGAGACCACTGAAGCTTTCTTT. This codes for CASRRNSGETTEAFF.

This clonotype has only a few counts. The V gene is TRBV19, the J gene TRBJ2-3; TRBD2 aligns across 8 bases. V was clipped by 9 bases and J by 1 base; unmatched bases: 9. Germline values: CDR1 LNHDA, CDR2 SQIVND (reference sequence). The CDR3 has 15 amino acids. CDR3 nucleotide sequence: TGTGCCAGCGGCCCCCAAGCGGGGGGCACAGATACGCAGTATTTT. The encoded protein is CASGPQAGGTDTQYF.

CDR3 sequence reads: CARMVDGRAVDTGELFF. CDR3 DNA: TGTGCCAGAATGGTGGACGGGAGGGCCGTGGACACCGGGGAGCTGTTTTTT. V usage is TRBV7-9 and J usage is TRBJ2-2; 8 bases match TRBD2. Per the germline V gene, CDR1 is SEHNR and CDR2 is FQNEAQ (reference sequence). There are 17 residues in the CDR3. V shed 9 bases, J shed 3 bases, and the junction held 15 bases outside the gene matches.

V gene TRBV12-3 or TRBV12-4 combines with J gene TRBJ2-5; 7 bases line up with TRBD2. The J segment lost 4 bases and the V segment lost 3 bases, leaving 8 bases of the junction unmatched. The CDR3 sequence is 15 residues long. The CDR3 DNA follows: TGTGCCAGCAGTTTTTCCGGGAGGCTCGGAGAGACCCAGTACTTC. Translation gives CASSFSGRLGETQYF.

The J gene is TRBJ1-1, the V gene TRBV2, with a weak D call TRBD1 (6 bases). Germline V CDR1 and CDR2: SNHLY, FYNNEI. The CDR3 loop spans 13 amino acids. V shed 7 bases and J shed 5 bases, with 14 bases lying between them. CDR3 sequence reads: CASTRRGRTEAFF. CDR3 sequence (DNA): TGTGCCAGCACCCGTAGGGGGAGGACTGAAGCTTTCTTT. Looking up the rest from reference TRBV2 and TRBJ1-1 gives the full variable domain: EPEVTQTPSHQVTQMGQEVILRCVPISNHLYFYWYRQILGQKVEFLVSFYNNEISEKSEIFDDQFSVERPDGSNFTLKIRSTKLEDSAMYFCASTRRGRTEAFFGQGTRLTVV.

The CDR3 DNA is TGTGCCACCAGTGCGGAGGGAGACGAGCAGTACTTC. This encodes CATSAEGDEQYF. The chain joins TRBV24-1 to TRBJ2-7; TRBD2 is a possible D gene (6 bases). Germline assignment: CDR1 KGHDR and CDR2 SFDVKD. V lost 5 bases and J lost 5, with 9 bases in between. The CDR3 totals 12 residues.

This clonotype came up many times. The J gene is TRBJ1-6, the V gene TRBV30; no clear D gene. The CDR3 covers 14 residues. CDR1 is GTSNPN and CDR2 is SVGIG in the germline V gene (reference sequence). The V and J ends lost 2 bases and 10 bases respectively, with 15 bases between them. DNA for the CDR3: TGTGCCTGGAGTATGCCTCCTTTTCCATCACCCCTCCACTTT. Protein: CAWSMPPFPSPLHF.

The rearrangement links TRBV29-1 to TRBJ2-7; a weak D match, TRBD1 (6 bases). With 5 bases removed from V and 1 base from J, the gap between germline ends came to 12 bases. Germline V gives CDR1 SQVTM, CDR2 ANQGSEA. This CDR3 has 13 residues. This CDR3 reads CSVNQGQSYEQYF. The CDR3, as DNA: TGCAGCGTTAACCAAGGACAGTCCTACGAGCAGTACTTC.

This clonotype showed up many times. This sequence joins TRBV11-2 and TRBJ2-4; 8 positions match TRBD2. CDR3 size: 18 residues. Germline V gene sequence: CDR1 SGHAT, CDR2 FQNNGV. V dropped 1 base and J dropped 2; count of bases not matched to a gene: 10. The CDR3 is CASSLVPGRASSKNIQYF. The CDR3 region has the DNA TGTGCCAGCAGCTTAGTCCCCGGGAGGGCCTCTTCCAAAAACATTCAGTACTTC.

Only a few counts were recorded for this clonotype. V and J are TRBV5-1 and TRBJ2-7, with TRBD2 identical over 12 bases. V was clipped by 4 bases and J by 0 bases; unmatched bases: 14. Germline V CDR1 and CDR2: SGHRS, YFSETQ. This CDR3 comprises 19 residues. The CDR3 region has the DNA TGCGCCAGCAGCGCCCTACTAGCGGGAGGACGATTTAGCTCCTACGAGCAGTACTTC. Its translation is CASSALLAGGRFSSYEQYF.

V is TRBV19 and J is TRBJ1-4, with D maybe TRBD1 (5 bases). The V gene lost 5 bases and the J gene lost 8 bases, with 12 bases spanning the gap. CDR3 length: 13 amino acids. In germline, CDR1 is LNHDA, CDR2 SQIVND (reference sequence). The CDR3, as DNA: TGTGCCAGTAGTGTGGGGACGGGAGAAAAACTGTTTTTT. This sequence encodes CASSVGTGEKLFF.

V usage is TRBV7-9 and J usage is TRBJ1-4; D unclear. V shed 1 base and J shed 6 bases, with 12 bases lying between them. Germline V gene lookup returns CDR1 SEHNR and CDR2 FQNEAQ (reference sequence). CDR3 length: 15 amino acids. The chain's CDR3 is CASSLGFRGDEKLFF. As DNA, the CDR3 is TGTGCCAGCAGCTTAGGTTTCCGGGGTGATGAAAAACTGTTTTTT.

This clonotype came up many times. The chain links TRBV12-3 or TRBV12-4 to TRBJ2-3; TRBD1 matches at 7 bases. The CDR3 consists of 14 residues. V lost 4 bases, J lost 1 base, and 2 bases stayed unmatched. This CDR3 reads CASSSGTGTDTQYF. The CDR3, as DNA: TGTGCCAGCAGTTCCGGGACAGGCACAGATACGCAGTATTTT.